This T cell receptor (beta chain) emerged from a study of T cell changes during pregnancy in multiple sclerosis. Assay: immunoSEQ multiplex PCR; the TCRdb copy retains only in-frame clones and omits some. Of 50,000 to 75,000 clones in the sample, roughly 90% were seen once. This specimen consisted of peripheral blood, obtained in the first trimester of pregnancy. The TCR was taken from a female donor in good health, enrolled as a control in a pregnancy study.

The CDR3 spells CASSLGRGLNNEQFF. CDR3 sequence (DNA): TGTGCCAGCAGCTTAGGCAGGGGGCTTAACAATGAGCAGTTCTTC. The chain is built from TRBV7-3 and TRBJ2-1; the match to TRBD1 covers 8 bases. Germline loops: CDR1 SGHTA, CDR2 FQGTGA. J gave up 5 bases and V 2 bases, and 5 bases lay outside the gene matches. This CDR3 comprises 15 residues.